This T cell receptor (beta chain) was profiled in a study of blood T cell repertoires in COVID-19. Turning to the study itself: Samples representing acute and convalescent COVID-19 were sourced from the United States, Italy and Spain. The analysed material was cDNA or gDNA that came from T cells, B-cell-depleted T cells, or PBMCs.

Germline V lookup: CDR1 MNHNY, CDR2 SVGAGI (reference sequence). The CDR3 covers 13 residues. The V end lost 8 bases, the J end lost 4 bases, and 14 bases lay between the germline ends. Authors' data handling: Amplification of reference gene primers provided the estimated nucleated cell counts. Sequencing was performed with immunoSEQ multiplex PCR; in TCRdb, only in-frame clones are kept and a portion is missing. For V, J and clone size, that table is used; D and trimming come from the DNA. The sample lists approximately 20,000 clones, 80% to 90% occurring once. This clone showed up just once. This rearrangement joins TRBV6-6 to TRBJ2-5, with TRBD2 as a possible D gene (7 bases). The TCR was taken from a man aged 50-59 years with active COVID-19. The sequenced sample was peripheral blood. The CDR3, as DNA: TGTGCCAGCTTGAGGGGGGGTGGAGAGACCCAGTACTTC. This encodes CASLRGGGETQYF.